The 17 T cell receptor beta chains listed next were all sequenced from one sample in a study of T cells in Graves' hyperthyroidism and ophthalmopathy. RNA transcripts served as the template for amplifying TCR beta CDR3 regions. HTBI primers were employed in a first-round RT-PCR of the TCR CDR3. TCRdb analysed the multiplex PCR reads with MiXCR anew, one entry per CDR3 protein. Of hundreds of thousands of distinct CDR3 sequences in the sample, 15% to 18% are singletons; the top ten hold 7.5% to 9%. The sequenced material came from blood. These receptors all stem from a woman aged 18 to 35 with Graves' hyperthyroidism.

This clonotype was counted many times. The V and J genes are TRBV28 and TRBJ2-5, with D tentatively TRBD1 (6 bases). This CDR3 contains 14 residues. Germline CDR1 reads MDHEN; CDR2 reads SYDVKM. With 8 bases removed from V and 5 bases from J, the gap between germline ends came to 18 bases. For the CDR3, the DNA is TGTGCCAGCGGGCCGGACAGTCCAAGGGAGACCCAGTACTTC. Encoded protein: CASGPDSPRETQYF.

This clonotype occurred once. The chain employs TRBV12-3 or TRBV12-4 and TRBJ2-3, with 12 bases identical to TRBD2. The length of the CDR3 is 21 residues. The V and J ends lost 4 bases and 4 bases, in that order; junction bases with no gene match: 21. This CDR3 is CASSSPLGTGKTSGSSDTQYF. The CDR3 DNA reads as TGTGCCAGCAGTTCCCCGCTAGGGACAGGGAAGACTAGCGGGAGTTCAGATACGCAGTATTTT.

This clonotype was seen repeatedly, ten times or more. J is TRBJ2-2 and V is TRBV18; D possibly corresponds to TRBD1 (5 bases). Germline V gives CDR1 KGHSH, CDR2 LQKENI. This CDR3 is 15 amino acids long. Between the trimmed V and J ends, which lost 0 bases and 4 bases, there was a span of 9 bases. The CDR3 nucleotides read TGTGCCAGCTCACCACCAGGGGCCCTCACCGGGGAGCTGTTTTTT. Translated, it gives CASSPPGALTGELFF.

In this sample, this clonotype turned up many times. The rearrangement links TRBV20-1 to TRBJ2-7; possible D gene TRBD2, 6 bases. Trimming pared 4 bases from V and 2 bases from J, leaving 15 bases between. The germline V gene encodes CDR1 DFQATT and CDR2 SNEGSKA (reference sequence). This CDR3 is built from 14 residues. DNA of the CDR3: TGCAGTGCTACCAGTCATGGAGGGACCTACGAGCAGTACTTC. Amino acids: CSATSHGGTYEQYF.

Many counts were recorded for this clonotype. The chain combines TRBV6-5 with TRBJ1-6; 12 nucleotides match TRBD1. This CDR3 is 16 amino acids long. CDR1 MNHEY and CDR2 SVGAGI come from the germline V gene. With 4 bases clipped from V and 9 bases from J, the junction kept 7 bases outside the gene matches. The CDR3 reads CASSWGQGAPPSPLHF. DNA for the CDR3: TGTGCCAGCAGTTGGGGACAGGGGGCGCCTCCTTCACCCCTCCACTTT.

This clonotype was seen a handful of times. The V and J genes are TRBV4-1 and TRBJ2-3, with 9 bases lining up with TRBD2. V shed 2 bases, J shed 6 bases, and the junction held 12 bases outside the gene matches. The V gene's germline CDR1 is MGHRA and CDR2 YSYEKL. This CDR3 is 17 amino acids long. The CDR3 loop reads CASSQRKRREGLDTQYF. As DNA, the CDR3 is TGCGCCAGCAGCCAAAGAAAGAGGCGGGAGGGCCTGGATACGCAGTATTTT.

In this sample, this clonotype turned up many times. The chain recombines TRBV11-1 with TRBJ2-1; D may be TRBD2 (6 bases). The CDR3 consists of 16 residues. V dropped 4 bases and J dropped 4 bases, with 17 bases sitting between them. Germline V gene data show CDR1 as SGHAT and CDR2 as FQDESV (reference sequence). For the CDR3, the DNA is TGTGCCAGCAGCTCGCTCGGGGCGGGGTCTTACAATGAGCAGTTCTTC. It is translated as CASSSLGAGSYNEQFF.

This clonotype was recorded many times. In nucleotides, the CDR3 is TGTGCCAGCAGCGGACAGGGAGATTCACCCCTCCACTTT. Its translation: CASSGQGDSPLHF. The V call is TRBV9, the J call TRBJ1-6; 7 bases are a match to TRBD1. CDR3 length: 13 amino acids. Germline assignment: CDR1 SGDLS and CDR2 YYNGEE. The trim removed 3 bases at V and 8 bases at J, leaving 2 bases unmatched.

The chain couples TRBV5-1 to TRBJ1-5; possibly TRBD1 for D (5 bases). Deletions cut 7 bases from V and 7 bases from J, with 12 bases between. The CDR3 sequence is 12 residues long. Germline V lookup: CDR1 SGHRS, CDR2 YFSETQ. In DNA, the CDR3 is TGCGCCAGCCCCTGGGGGTCCCAGCCCCAGCATTTT. Translating it yields CASPWGSQPQHF.

This clonotype was observed a few times. This sequence joins TRBV10-3 and TRBJ2-7; D is ambiguous. V lost 0 bases, J lost 7 bases, and 13 bases lay in between. This CDR3 is built from 14 residues. Germline-derived CDR1 and CDR2 are ENHRY and SYGVKD. Here the CDR3 DNA reads TGTGCCATCAGTGAGTCGACGGCCCCCTGGGAGCAGTACTTC. This translates into CAISESTAPWEQYF.

This clonotype has a count of ten or more. The chain uses TRBV6-1 and TRBJ1-6; D is ambiguous. This CDR3 region has 15 residues. The germline V gene has CDR1 MNHNS and CDR2 SASEGT. Trimming stripped 2 bases from V and 10 bases from J, with 15 bases between. The CDR3 nucleotides read TGTGCCAGCAGTGAATCGTCGGGAAGTACCTCACCCCTCCACTTT. It specifies CASSESSGSTSPLHF.

This clonotype has more than one count but fewer than ten. This rearrangement joins TRBV5-1 to TRBJ2-2; 10 bases agree with TRBD2. V trimming: 2 bases; J trimming: 6 bases; junction bases outside the gene matches: 4. The CDR3 sequence is 15 residues long. Germline V CDR1 and CDR2: SGHRS, YFSETQ. CDR3 protein: CASSLAGGHPGELFF. For the CDR3, the DNA is TGCGCCAGCAGCTTAGCGGGGGGGCACCCCGGGGAGCTGTTTTTT.

This clonotype was counted many times. V is TRBV6-1 and J is TRBJ2-3; D gene uncertain. Looked up from germline, CDR1 is MNHNS and CDR2 is SASEGT. Trimming removed 5 bases at V and 1 base at J, with 10 bases between. The CDR3 is 14 amino acids. In nucleotides, the CDR3 is TGTGCCAGCAGTTACAACCCAGGCACAGATACGCAGTATTTT. Protein: CASSYNPGTDTQYF.

Comments on this clonotype: This sequence may be a read error, since a much larger clone differs from it by one base. This rearrangement joins TRBV6-2 or TRBV6-3 to TRBJ1-2; D is possibly TRBD1 (5 bases). The CDR3 consists of 15 residues. CDR1 is MNHEY, CDR2 SVGEGT, per germline. Trimming cost V 7 bases and J 5 bases, with 20 bases left between them. In DNA form, the CDR3 reads TGTGCCAGCAACCCACGGTGGGGGGTTCATTATGGCTACACCTTC. It is translated as CASNPRWGVHYGYTF.

This clonotype came up many times. The chain has TRBV2 and TRBJ2-1; 16 bases match TRBD2. The CDR3 sequence is 15 residues long. In germline, CDR1 is SNHLY, CDR2 FYNNEI. Germline trimming cut 0 bases from V and 15 bases from J; bases unmatched to any gene: 5. CDR3 sequence: CASSEAGTSGGELFF. CDR3 bases: TGTGCCAGCAGTGAAGCGGGGACTAGCGGGGGGGAGTTGTTCTTC.

The chain has TRBV7-2 and TRBJ2-4; D perhaps matches TRBD1 (6 bases). The DNA matches TRBJ2-3 better at its end, which makes the J call doubtful. In germline, CDR1 is SGHTA, CDR2 FQGNSA. This CDR3 contains 14 residues. In DNA, the CDR3 is TGTGCCAGCAGCTCAACTGAGGGGGCAGATACGCAGTATTTT. Its protein is CASSSTEGADTQYF.

There are many counts of this clonotype. The chain uses TRBV7-3 and TRBJ2-2; a possible D gene is TRBD2 (5 bases). Germline V gene data show CDR1 as SGHTA and CDR2 as FQGTGA. V dropped 5 bases and J dropped 3 bases, with 13 bases sitting between them. The CDR3 contains 15 residues. CDR3 sequence (DNA): TGTGCCAGCAGCAAAGCGAGGGCTTACACCGGGGAGCTGTTTTTT. Encoded protein: CASSKARAYTGELFF.